The entry that follows covers one T cell receptor (beta chain) sequence. What it recognizes is unknown. The germline V gene encodes CDR1 ENHRY and CDR2 SYGVKD. This CDR3 spans 14 amino acids. V was cut by 0 bases and J by 3 bases, with 8 bases left in between. PCR used 60 Vbeta primers and 13 Jbeta primers. Clones were sequenced by immunoSEQ multiplex PCR, and TCRdb holds only the in-frame ones, with some missing. Of under 200,000 clones listed, about 80% are singletons. The data originate from a study of cytomegalovirus exposure and HLA in healthy donors. Findings of the study overall: As a later analysis revealed, the rate of TCR association differed by HLA locus, with DRB1 most and HLA-C fewest.

This receptor was taken from a man younger than 45 in good health and CMV-seronegative. This chain links TRBV10-3 with TRBJ2-5; D is uncertain. Material: PBMCs. CDR3 sequence (DNA): TGTGCCATCAGTGAGTCAGAGTCCGAAGAGACCCAGTACTTC. This encodes CAISESESEETQYF.